This TCR beta chain emerged from a study of blood T cell dynamics during melanoma immunotherapy. Study context: Metastatic melanoma patients received first-line pembrolizumab or nivolumab plus ipilimumab. Study outcomes and limitations: It remained unknown if the driving T cell clones were melanoma-specific.

Stated time point: week 3, after first cycle of checkpoint inhibitor. A word on this clone: The antigen is not known.

Trimming cost V 0 bases and J 0 bases, with 13 bases left between them. The CDR3 extends over 17 amino acids. The germline V gene has CDR1 SGDLS and CDR2 YYNGEE. Repertoires were generated with immunoSEQ multiplex PCR, while TCRdb's copy carries only in-frame clones and drops some. The sample shows about 10,000 clones, 75% to 90% of them seen only once. Sequencing used blood, obtained from a patient treated with checkpoint blockade. The source of this sequence is a human donor with melanoma. The chain employs TRBV9 and TRBJ1-3, with TRBD1 as a possible D gene (5 bases). CDR3 sequence: CASSVAGTAVSGNTIYF. The DNA of the CDR3 is TGTGCCAGCAGCGTAGCCGGGACGGCCGTCTCTGGAAACACCATATATTTT.